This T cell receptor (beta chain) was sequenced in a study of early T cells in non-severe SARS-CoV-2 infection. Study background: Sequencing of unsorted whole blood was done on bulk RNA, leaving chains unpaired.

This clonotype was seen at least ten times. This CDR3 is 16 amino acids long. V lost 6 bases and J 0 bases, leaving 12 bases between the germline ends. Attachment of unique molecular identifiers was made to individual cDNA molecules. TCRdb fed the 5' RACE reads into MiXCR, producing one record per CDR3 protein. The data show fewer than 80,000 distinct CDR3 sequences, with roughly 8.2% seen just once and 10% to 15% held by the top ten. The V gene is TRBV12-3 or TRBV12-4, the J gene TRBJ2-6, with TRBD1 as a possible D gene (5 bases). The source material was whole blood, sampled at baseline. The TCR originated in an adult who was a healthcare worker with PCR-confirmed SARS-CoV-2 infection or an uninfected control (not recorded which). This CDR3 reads CASSLGHLSGANVLTF. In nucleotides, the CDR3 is TGTGCCAGCAGCCTCGGACACCTCTCTGGGGCCAACGTCCTGACTTTC.